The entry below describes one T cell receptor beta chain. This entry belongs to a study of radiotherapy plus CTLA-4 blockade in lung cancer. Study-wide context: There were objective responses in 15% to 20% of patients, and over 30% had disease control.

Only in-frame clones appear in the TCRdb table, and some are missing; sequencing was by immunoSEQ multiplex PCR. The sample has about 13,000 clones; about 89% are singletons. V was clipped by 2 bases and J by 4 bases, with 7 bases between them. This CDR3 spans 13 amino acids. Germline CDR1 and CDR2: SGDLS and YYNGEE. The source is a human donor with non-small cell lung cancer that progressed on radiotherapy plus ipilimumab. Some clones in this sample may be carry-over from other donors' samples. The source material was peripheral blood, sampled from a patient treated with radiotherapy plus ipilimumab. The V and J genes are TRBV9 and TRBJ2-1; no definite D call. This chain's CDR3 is CASSVSGYNEQFF. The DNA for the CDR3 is TGTGCCAGCAGCGTTTCCGGTTACAATGAGCAGTTCTTC.